This TCR beta chain is from a study of blood T cell repertoires in COVID-19. Overall study: Nucleic acid was either cDNA or gDNA, and it came from T cells, B-cell-depleted T cells, or PBMCs.

Losses at the gene ends were 3 bases for V and 9 bases for J; bases not matched to a gene: 9. CDR3 length: 16 residues. Germline lookup yields CDR1 LGHNA and CDR2 YSLEER. Original methodology: The assay estimated nucleated cells by amplifying reference gene primers. This table comes from immunoSEQ multiplex PCR, and its TCRdb copy is limited to in-frame clones, with some not included. V and J calls and clone size are as listed in that table; D and trimming were resolved from the DNA. The table includes around 200,000 clones, less than 80% detected once. This receptor was identified in a man aged 50 to 59 who had recovered from COVID-19. The material sequenced was peripheral blood. The chain links TRBV4-3 to TRBJ2-1; 12 bases are shared with TRBD2. CDR3 DNA: TGCGCCAGCAGCCATGATCGGACTAGCGGGATCGGTGAGCAGTTCTTC. It encodes CASSHDRTSGIGEQFF.